The 7 T cell receptor beta chains in this list originate from one sample, sequenced in a study of blood T cell repertoires in COVID-19. The protocol was immunoSEQ multiplex PCR, while the TCRdb copy is restricted to in-frame clones and leaves out a portion. This table has hundreds of thousands of clones, less than 90% appearing once. Sequenced: peripheral blood. These TCRs come from a woman over 75 with active or convalescent COVID-19.

The chain is built from TRBV5-1 and TRBJ1-1; 9 bases fit TRBD1. This CDR3 has 14 residues. Per germline, CDR1 SGHRS and CDR2 YFSETQ. J was trimmed by 5 bases and V by 4 bases; bases with no gene match: 6. The CDR3 region is CASSQQGAHTEAFF. The CDR3 region has the DNA TGCGCCAGCAGCCAACAGGGGGCGCATACTGAAGCTTTCTTT.

The gene calls are TRBV5-1 and TRBJ2-3; 9 bases agree with TRBD2. The CDR3 extends over 16 amino acids. Trimming took 0 bases from V and 1 from J; bases not matched to a gene: 3. Germline CDR1 SGHRS, CDR2 YFSETQ. Here the CDR3 reads CASSLERGRGTDTQYF. DNA for the CDR3: TGCGCCAGCAGCTTGGAACGCGGGAGGGGCACAGATACGCAGTATTTT.

The chain has TRBV11-3 and TRBJ1-1; the match to TRBD1 covers 9 bases. V shed 6 bases and J 4 bases; nucleotides not matched to a gene: 6. Germline values: CDR1 SGHNT, CDR2 YENEEA. The CDR3 extends over 14 amino acids. CDR3 sequence: CASSPTGGSTEAFF. The CDR3 region has the DNA TGTGCCAGCAGTCCGACAGGGGGGAGCACTGAAGCTTTCTTT.

The rearrangement joins TRBV2 to TRBJ2-7; TRBD1 is a possible D gene (6 bases). This CDR3 has 13 residues. V shed 5 bases and J shed 5 bases, with 13 bases lying between them. Germline-derived CDR1 and CDR2 are SNHLY and FYNNEI. CDR3 sequence (DNA): TGTGCCAGCAGTCAGGGGCAGGGAAACGAGCAGTACTTC. Its translation is CASSQGQGNEQYF.

This clone has just a few counts. The chain combines TRBV4-1 with TRBJ2-1, with 8 bases identical to TRBD2. The V segment lost 0 bases and the J segment 10 bases; nucleotides outside the gene matches: 11. CDR1 is MGHRA, CDR2 YSYEKL, per germline. The CDR3 has 16 residues. In DNA, the CDR3 is TGCGCCAGCAGCCAAGATCTAACGGGAGGGCATGGAGAGCAGTTCTTC. It yields the protein CASSQDLTGGHGEQFF.

This chain connects TRBV10-3 to TRBJ2-3; 7 positions match TRBD2. From germline, CDR1 is ENHRY and CDR2 SYGVKD. CDR3 length equals 14 residues. Trimming removed 3 bases from V and 1 base from J; junction bases left unmatched: 1. The DNA of the CDR3 is TGTGCCATCAGTGAACTAGCGCGCACAGATACGCAGTATTTT. Its translation is CAISELARTDTQYF.

The chain uses TRBV5-1 and TRBJ2-1, with 11 bases that match TRBD2. V was pared by 7 bases and J by 0 bases, with 3 bases of the junction left unmatched. Germline-derived CDR1 and CDR2 are SGHRS and YFSETQ. The CDR3 length is 15 residues. The CDR3 DNA follows: TGCGCCAGCGGCCTAGCGGGGGGCTCCTACAATGAGCAGTTCTTC. This gives the protein CASGLAGGSYNEQFF. Together with reference TRBV5-1 and TRBJ2-1, the CDR3 gives the full variable domain: KAGVTQTPRYLIKTRGQQVTLSCSPISGHRSVSWYQQTPGQGLQFLFEYFSETQRNKGNFPGRFSGRQFSNSRSEMNVSTLELGDSALYLCASGLAGGSYNEQFFGPGTRLTVL.